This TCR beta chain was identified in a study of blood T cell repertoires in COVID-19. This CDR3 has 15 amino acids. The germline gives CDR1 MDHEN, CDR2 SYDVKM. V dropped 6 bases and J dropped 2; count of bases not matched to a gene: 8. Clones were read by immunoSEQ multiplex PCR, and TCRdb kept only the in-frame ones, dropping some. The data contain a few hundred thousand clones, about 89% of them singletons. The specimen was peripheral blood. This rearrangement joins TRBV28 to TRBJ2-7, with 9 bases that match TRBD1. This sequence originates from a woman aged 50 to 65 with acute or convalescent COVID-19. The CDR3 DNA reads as TGTGCCAGCAGGAGACCGGGACAGGGAACCTACGAGCAGTACTTC. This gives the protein CASRRPGQGTYEQYF.